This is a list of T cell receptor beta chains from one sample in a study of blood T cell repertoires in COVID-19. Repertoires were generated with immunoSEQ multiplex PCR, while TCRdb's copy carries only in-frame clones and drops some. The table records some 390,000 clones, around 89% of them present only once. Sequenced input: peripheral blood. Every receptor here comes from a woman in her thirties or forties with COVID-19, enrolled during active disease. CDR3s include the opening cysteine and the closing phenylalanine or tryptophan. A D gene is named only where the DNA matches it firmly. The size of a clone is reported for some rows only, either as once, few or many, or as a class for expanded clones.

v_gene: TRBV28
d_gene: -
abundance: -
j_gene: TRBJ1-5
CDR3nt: TGTGCCAGCAGCTATACTACTCAGCCCCAGCATTTT
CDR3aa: CASSYTTQPQHF

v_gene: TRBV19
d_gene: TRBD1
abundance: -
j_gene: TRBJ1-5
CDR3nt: TGTGCCACTGCCGGGACAGATAGCAATCAGCCCCAGCATTTT
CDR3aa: CATAGTDSNQPQHF

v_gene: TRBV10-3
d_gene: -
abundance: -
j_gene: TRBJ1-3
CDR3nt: TGTGCCATCAGTTCCCATATCGCGGACACCATATATTTT
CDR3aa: CAISSHIADTIYF

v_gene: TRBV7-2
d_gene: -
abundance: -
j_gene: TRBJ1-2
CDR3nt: TGTGCCAGCAGCTTAATACGGGATGGCTACACCTTC
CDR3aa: CASSLIRDGYTF

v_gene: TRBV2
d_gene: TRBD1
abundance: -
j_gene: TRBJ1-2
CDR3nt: TGTGCCAGCAGGACCGGGACAGGGACGGGGAGCGATGGCTACACCTTC
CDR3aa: CASRTGTGTGSDGYTF

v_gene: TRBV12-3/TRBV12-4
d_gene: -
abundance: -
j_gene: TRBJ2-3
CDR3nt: TGTGCCAGCAGTCGACAGAGCCCCGGTACGCAGTATTTT
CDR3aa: CASSRQSPGTQYF

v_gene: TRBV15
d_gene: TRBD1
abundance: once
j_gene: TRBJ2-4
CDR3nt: TGTGCCACCAGCAGAGATCTTGGGGAAGGGGGCTTAGCCAAAAACATTCAGTACTTC
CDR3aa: CATSRDLGEGGLAKNIQYF

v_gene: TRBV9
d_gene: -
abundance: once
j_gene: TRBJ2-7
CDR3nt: TGTGCCAGCAGTCCCTGGATCAGGGCCTACGAGCAGTACTTC
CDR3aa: CASSPWIRAYEQYF

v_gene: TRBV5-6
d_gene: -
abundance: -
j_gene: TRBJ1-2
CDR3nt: TGTGCCAGCAGCCCGGGGGACTATGGCTACACCTTC
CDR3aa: CASSPGDYGYTF

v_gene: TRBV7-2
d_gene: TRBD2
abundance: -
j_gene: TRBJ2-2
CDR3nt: TGTGCCAGCACCGCCTTCGCGGGAGGGTCTAGGGCCGGGGAGCTGTTTTTT
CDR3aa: CASTAFAGGSRAGELFF

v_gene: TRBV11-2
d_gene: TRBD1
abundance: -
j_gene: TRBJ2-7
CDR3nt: TGTGCCAGCAGCACAACAGGGGCCTACGAGCAGTACTTC
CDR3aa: CASSTTGAYEQYF

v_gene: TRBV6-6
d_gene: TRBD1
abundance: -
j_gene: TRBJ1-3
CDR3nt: TGTGCCAGTCGACAGGGGTCTGGAAACACCATATATTTT
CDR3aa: CASRQGSGNTIYF

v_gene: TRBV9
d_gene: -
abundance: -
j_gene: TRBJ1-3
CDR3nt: TGTGCCAGCAGCGTAGACTCCCCTGGGGACTCAATTTCTGGAAACACCATATATTTT
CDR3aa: CASSVDSPGDSISGNTIYF

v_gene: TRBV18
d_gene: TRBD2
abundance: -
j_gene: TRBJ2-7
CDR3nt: TGTGCCAGCTCATTCAAAGCGGGGGGCGGCGAGCAGTACTTC
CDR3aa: CASSFKAGGGEQYF

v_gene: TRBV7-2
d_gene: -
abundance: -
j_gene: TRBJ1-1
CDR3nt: TGTGCCAGCAGCTTAATCCAGGAAAGTGAAGCTTTCTTT
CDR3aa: CASSLIQESEAFF

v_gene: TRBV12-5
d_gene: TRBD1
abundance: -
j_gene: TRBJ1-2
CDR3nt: TGTGCTAGTGGTCTCGGGACAGGCCTAAACTATGGCTACACCTTC
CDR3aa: CASGLGTGLNYGYTF

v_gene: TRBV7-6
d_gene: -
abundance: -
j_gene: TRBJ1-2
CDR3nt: TGTGCCAGCAGCCGGGCACAGGGAGAAGGCTACACCTTC
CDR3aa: CASSRAQGEGYTF

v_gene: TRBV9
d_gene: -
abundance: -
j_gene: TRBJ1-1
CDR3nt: TGTGCCAGCAGCGTACCAGTTAACACTGAAGCTTTCTTT
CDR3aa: CASSVPVNTEAFF

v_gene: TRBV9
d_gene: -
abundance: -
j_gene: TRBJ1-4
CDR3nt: TGTGCCAGCAGCGTAGGCAGGGGCGCCTTTCATGAAAAACTGTTTTTT
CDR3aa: CASSVGRGAFHEKLFF

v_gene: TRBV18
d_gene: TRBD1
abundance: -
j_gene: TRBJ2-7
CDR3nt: TGTGCCAGCTCACTCCCTGGGACAGGGCCCAACTACGAGCAGTACTTC
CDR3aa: CASSLPGTGPNYEQYF

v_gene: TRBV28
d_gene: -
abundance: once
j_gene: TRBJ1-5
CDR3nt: TGTGCCAGCAGTTCATCAGGACTGATCCGGGCCCAGCATTTT
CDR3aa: CASSSSGLIRAQHF

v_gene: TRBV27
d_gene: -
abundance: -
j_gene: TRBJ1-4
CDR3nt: TGTGCCAGCAGTTTTTCGACAGTTAATGAAAAACTGTTTTTT
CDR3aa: CASSFSTVNEKLFF

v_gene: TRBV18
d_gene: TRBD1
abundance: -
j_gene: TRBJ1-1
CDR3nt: TGTGCCAGCTCACCACCAAAGGGACAGCTCAACACTGAAGCTTTCTTT
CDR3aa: CASSPPKGQLNTEAFF

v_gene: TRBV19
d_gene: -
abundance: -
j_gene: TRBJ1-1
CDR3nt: TGTGCCAGTAGTATCGTTCAGGGCAACACTGAAGCTTTCTTT
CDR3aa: CASSIVQGNTEAFF

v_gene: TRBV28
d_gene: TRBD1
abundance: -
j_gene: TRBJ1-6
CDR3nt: TGTGCCAGCAGTTCCCCGACAGGGGGCGGTTCACCCCTCCACTTT
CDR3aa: CASSSPTGGGSPLHF

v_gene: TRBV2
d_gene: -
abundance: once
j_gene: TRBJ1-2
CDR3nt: TGTGCCAGCAGTGGAAGGAGCCAAGCTAACTATGGCTACACCTTC
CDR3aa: CASSGRSQANYGYTF

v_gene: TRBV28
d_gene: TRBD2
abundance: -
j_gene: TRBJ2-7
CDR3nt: TGTGCCAGCAGTTTAAGGGGCGGGGGTACCCACGAGCAGTACTTC
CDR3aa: CASSLRGGGTHEQYF

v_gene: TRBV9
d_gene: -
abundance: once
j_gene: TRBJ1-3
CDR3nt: TGTGCCAGCAGGAAGAGCTCTGGAAACACCATATATTTT
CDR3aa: CASRKSSGNTIYF

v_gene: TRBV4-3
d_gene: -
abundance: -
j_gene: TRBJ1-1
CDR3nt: TGCGCCAGCAGCCAAGAGGCCATGGGGGGAGGCACTGAAGCTTTCTTT
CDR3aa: CASSQEAMGGGTEAFF

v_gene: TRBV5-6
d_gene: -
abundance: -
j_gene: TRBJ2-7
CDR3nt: TGTGCCAGCAGCTTGGCCAGGGATACGTACGAGCAGTACTTC
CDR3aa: CASSLARDTYEQYF

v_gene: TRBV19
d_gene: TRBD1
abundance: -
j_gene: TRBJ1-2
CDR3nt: TGTGCCAGTAGCCCCCTACAGGGGTCAGGCTACACCTTC
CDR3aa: CASSPLQGSGYTF

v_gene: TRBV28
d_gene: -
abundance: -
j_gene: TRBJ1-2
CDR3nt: TGTGCCAGCAGTTTAGCGGGCTCCGCGTATGGCTACACCTTC
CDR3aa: CASSLAGSAYGYTF

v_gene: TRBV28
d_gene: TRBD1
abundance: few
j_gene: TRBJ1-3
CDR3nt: TGTGCCAGCAGCCCTAGGACAGGGACCTCTGGAAACACCATATATTTT
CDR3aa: CASSPRTGTSGNTIYF

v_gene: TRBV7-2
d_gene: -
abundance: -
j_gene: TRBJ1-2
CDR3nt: TGTGCCAGCAGCCACCCCTCCCGACAGGAATCCCTGCGAGATGGCTACACCTTC
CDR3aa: CASSHPSRQESLRDGYTF

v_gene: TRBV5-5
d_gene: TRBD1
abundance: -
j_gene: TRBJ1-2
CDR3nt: TGTGCCAGCAGCTTAGGGACAGGGGGCCCTAACTATGGCTACACCTTC
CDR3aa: CASSLGTGGPNYGYTF

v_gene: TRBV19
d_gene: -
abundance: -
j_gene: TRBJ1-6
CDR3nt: TGTGCCAGCCGGAGCTCCTATAATTCACCCCTCCACTTT
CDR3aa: CASRSSYNSPLHF

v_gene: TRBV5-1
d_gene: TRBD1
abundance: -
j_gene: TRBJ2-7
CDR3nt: TGCGCCAGCAGCTTGAATGCAGGGGGCCTGGGGGAGCAGTACTTC
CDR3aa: CASSLNAGGLGEQYF

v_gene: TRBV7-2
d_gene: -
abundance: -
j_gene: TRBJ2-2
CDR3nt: TGTGCCAGCAGCTTAATCCCGGACACCGGGGAGCTGTTTTTT
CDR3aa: CASSLIPDTGELFF

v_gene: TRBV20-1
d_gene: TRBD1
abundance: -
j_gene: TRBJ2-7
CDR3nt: TGCAGTGCTAGTAGGGGGCGCGAGCAGTACTTC
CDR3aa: CSASRGREQYF

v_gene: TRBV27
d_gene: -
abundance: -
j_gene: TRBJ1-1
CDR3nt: TGTGCCAGCAGACTATACGGGCCAGGGGCCCGGATTATGAACACTGAAGCTTTCTTT
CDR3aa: CASRLYGPGARIMNTEAFF

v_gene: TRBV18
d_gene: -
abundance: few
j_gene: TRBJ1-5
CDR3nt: TGTGCCAGCTCACCGGCAGCGGCCAATCAGCCCCAGCATTTT
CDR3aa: CASSPAAANQPQHF

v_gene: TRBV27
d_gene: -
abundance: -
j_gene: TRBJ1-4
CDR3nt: TGTGCCAGCAGTTCGAGGGGGGAGGGTGGTGAAAAACTGTTTTTT
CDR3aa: CASSSRGEGGEKLFF